This section outlines one T cell receptor beta chain sequence together with its context. The target antigen is unknown. This sample is part of a study of cytomegalovirus exposure and HLA in healthy donors. Germline V CDR1 and CDR2: SGHTA, FQGNSA. The CDR3 consists of 16 residues. V was shortened by 0 bases and J by 1 base, with 11 bases between the two germline ends. Healthy bone marrow donors made up the donor group. The PCR contained 60 Vbeta and 13 Jbeta primers. TCRdb's table, derived via immunoSEQ multiplex PCR, lists solely in-frame clones and lacks some. The sample lists a few hundred thousand clones, more than 80% occurring once. Study-wide results and limits: Later on, an analysis tied 15,000 to 20,000 TCR beta sequences to HLA alleles at 0.05 false discovery rate. Likely technical artifact: a cluster of highly shared sequence variants. Immune exposure information comprised only CMV serostatus.

The V call is TRBV7-2, the J call TRBJ2-3; weak D call: TRBD2 (6 bases). Sequencing was carried out using PBMCs. The TCR sequence derives from a man in his thirties or forties in good health and CMV-seronegative. CDR3 sequence: CASSLALGGGTDTQYF. In DNA form, the CDR3 reads TGTGCCAGCAGCTTAGCGCTGGGGGGAGGCACAGATACGCAGTATTTT.